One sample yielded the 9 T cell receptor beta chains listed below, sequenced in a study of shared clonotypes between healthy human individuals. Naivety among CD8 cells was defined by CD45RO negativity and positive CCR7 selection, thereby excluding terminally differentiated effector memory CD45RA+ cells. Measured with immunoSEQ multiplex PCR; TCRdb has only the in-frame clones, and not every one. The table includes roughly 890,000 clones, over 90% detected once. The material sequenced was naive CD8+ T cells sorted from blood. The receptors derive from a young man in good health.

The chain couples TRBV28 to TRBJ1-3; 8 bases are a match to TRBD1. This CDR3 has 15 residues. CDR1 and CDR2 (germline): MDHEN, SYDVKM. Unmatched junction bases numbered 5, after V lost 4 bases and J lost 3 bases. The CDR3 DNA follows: TGTGCCAGCAGTTGGGTCAGGGGGCTTGGAAACACCATATATTTT. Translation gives CASSWVRGLGNTIYF.

CDR3 nucleotide sequence: TGTGCCAGCAGTCCACCGGGACGCCTAAACACCATATATTTT. This sequence encodes CASSPPGRLNTIYF. The genes are TRBV13 and TRBJ1-3, with D tentatively TRBD1 (5 bases). The ends were cut back, 6 bases at V and 6 bases at J, with 15 bases in the middle. CDR3 length: 14 amino acids. Germline CDR1 and CDR2: PRHDT and FYEKMQ (reference sequence).

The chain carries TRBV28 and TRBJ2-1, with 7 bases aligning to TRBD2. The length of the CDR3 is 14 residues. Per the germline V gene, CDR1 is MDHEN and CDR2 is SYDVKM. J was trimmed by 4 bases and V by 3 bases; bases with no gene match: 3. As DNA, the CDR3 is TGTGCCAGCAGTTTCCAGCGGGAATACAATGAGCAGTTCTTC. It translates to CASSFQREYNEQFF. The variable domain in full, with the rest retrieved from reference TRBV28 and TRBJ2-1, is DVKVTQSSRYLVKRTGEKVFLECVQDMDHENMFWYRQDPGLGLRLIYFSYDVKMKEKGDIPEGYSVSREKKERFSLILESASTNQTSMYLCASSFQREYNEQFFGPGTRLTVL.

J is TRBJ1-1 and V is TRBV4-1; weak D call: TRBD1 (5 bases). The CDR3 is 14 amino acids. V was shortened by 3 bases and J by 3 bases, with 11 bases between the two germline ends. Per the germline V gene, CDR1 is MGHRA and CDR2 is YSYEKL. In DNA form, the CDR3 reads TGCGCCAGCAGCCAGGGGCGCTTGGACACTGAAGCTTTCTTT. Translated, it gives CASSQGRLDTEAFF.

As DNA, the CDR3 is TGCGCCAGCAGCTTTCGTGGCGGGAACCCTAATGAAAAACTGTTTTTT. Translation gives CASSFRGGNPNEKLFF. The V gene is TRBV5-1, the J gene TRBJ1-4; D unclear. CDR3 length: 16 residues. The ends were cut back, 2 bases at V and 3 bases at J, with 14 bases in the middle. Germline CDR1 SGHRS, CDR2 YFSETQ.

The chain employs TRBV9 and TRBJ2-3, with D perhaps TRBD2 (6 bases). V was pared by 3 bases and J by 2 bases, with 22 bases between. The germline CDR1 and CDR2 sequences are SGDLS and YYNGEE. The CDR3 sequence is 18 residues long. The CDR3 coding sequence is TGTGCCAGCAGCGACGTCGTTGGGACTGAATATTACACAGATACGCAGTATTTT. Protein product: CASSDVVGTEYYTDTQYF.

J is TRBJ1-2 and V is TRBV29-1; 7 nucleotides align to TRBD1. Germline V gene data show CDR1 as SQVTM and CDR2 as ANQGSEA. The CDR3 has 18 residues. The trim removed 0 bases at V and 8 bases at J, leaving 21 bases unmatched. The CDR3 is CSVEDSKGAGGFSEGYTF. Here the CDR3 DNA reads TGCAGCGTTGAAGATTCTAAGGGGGCAGGGGGTTTTTCGGAAGGCTACACCTTC.

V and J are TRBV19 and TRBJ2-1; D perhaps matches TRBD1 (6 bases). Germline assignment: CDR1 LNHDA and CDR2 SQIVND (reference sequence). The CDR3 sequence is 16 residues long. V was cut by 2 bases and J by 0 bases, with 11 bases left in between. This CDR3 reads CASSITGHSSYNEQFF. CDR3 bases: TGTGCCAGTAGTATAACAGGGCATAGCTCCTACAATGAGCAGTTCTTC.

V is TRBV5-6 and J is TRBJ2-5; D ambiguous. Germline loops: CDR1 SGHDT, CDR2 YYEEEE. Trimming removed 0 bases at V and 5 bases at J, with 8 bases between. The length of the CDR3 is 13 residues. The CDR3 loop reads CASSLALLETQYF. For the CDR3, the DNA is TGTGCCAGCAGCTTGGCGCTTTTGGAGACCCAGTACTTC.